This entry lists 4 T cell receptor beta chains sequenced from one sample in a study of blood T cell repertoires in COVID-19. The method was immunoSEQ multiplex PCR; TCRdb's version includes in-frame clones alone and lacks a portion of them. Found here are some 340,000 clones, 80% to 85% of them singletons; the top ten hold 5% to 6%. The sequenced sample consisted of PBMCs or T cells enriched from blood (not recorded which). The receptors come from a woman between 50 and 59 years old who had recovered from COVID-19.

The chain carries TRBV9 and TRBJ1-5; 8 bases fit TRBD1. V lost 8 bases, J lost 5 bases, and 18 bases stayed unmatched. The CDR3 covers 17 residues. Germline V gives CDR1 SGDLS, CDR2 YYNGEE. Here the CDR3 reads CARTPNDGGQEYQPQHF. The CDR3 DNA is TGTGCCAGGACACCAAATGACGGGGGACAGGAGTATCAGCCCCAGCATTTT.

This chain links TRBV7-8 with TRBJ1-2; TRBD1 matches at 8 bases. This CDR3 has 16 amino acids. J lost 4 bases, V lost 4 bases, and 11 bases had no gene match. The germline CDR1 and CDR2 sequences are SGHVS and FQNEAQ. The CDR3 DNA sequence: TGTGCCAGCAGCTCAAGCCCGACAGGGGTGCCCTATGGCTACACCTTC. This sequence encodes CASSSSPTGVPYGYTF.

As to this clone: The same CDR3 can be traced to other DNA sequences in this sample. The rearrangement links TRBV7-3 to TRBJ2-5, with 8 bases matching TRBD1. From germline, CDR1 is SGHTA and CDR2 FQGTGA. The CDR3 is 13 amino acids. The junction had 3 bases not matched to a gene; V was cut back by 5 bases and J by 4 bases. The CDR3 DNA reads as TGTGCCAGCAGCCGCGGACAGGGAGAGACCCAGTACTTC. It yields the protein CASSRGQGETQYF.

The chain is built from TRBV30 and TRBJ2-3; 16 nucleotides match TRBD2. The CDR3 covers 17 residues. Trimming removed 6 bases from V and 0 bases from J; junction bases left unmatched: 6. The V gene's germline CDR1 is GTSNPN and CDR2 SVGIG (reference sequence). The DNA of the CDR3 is TGTGCCTGCTCGGGACTAGCGGGGGGGTTCAGCACAGATACGCAGTATTTT. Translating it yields CACSGLAGGFSTDTQYF.